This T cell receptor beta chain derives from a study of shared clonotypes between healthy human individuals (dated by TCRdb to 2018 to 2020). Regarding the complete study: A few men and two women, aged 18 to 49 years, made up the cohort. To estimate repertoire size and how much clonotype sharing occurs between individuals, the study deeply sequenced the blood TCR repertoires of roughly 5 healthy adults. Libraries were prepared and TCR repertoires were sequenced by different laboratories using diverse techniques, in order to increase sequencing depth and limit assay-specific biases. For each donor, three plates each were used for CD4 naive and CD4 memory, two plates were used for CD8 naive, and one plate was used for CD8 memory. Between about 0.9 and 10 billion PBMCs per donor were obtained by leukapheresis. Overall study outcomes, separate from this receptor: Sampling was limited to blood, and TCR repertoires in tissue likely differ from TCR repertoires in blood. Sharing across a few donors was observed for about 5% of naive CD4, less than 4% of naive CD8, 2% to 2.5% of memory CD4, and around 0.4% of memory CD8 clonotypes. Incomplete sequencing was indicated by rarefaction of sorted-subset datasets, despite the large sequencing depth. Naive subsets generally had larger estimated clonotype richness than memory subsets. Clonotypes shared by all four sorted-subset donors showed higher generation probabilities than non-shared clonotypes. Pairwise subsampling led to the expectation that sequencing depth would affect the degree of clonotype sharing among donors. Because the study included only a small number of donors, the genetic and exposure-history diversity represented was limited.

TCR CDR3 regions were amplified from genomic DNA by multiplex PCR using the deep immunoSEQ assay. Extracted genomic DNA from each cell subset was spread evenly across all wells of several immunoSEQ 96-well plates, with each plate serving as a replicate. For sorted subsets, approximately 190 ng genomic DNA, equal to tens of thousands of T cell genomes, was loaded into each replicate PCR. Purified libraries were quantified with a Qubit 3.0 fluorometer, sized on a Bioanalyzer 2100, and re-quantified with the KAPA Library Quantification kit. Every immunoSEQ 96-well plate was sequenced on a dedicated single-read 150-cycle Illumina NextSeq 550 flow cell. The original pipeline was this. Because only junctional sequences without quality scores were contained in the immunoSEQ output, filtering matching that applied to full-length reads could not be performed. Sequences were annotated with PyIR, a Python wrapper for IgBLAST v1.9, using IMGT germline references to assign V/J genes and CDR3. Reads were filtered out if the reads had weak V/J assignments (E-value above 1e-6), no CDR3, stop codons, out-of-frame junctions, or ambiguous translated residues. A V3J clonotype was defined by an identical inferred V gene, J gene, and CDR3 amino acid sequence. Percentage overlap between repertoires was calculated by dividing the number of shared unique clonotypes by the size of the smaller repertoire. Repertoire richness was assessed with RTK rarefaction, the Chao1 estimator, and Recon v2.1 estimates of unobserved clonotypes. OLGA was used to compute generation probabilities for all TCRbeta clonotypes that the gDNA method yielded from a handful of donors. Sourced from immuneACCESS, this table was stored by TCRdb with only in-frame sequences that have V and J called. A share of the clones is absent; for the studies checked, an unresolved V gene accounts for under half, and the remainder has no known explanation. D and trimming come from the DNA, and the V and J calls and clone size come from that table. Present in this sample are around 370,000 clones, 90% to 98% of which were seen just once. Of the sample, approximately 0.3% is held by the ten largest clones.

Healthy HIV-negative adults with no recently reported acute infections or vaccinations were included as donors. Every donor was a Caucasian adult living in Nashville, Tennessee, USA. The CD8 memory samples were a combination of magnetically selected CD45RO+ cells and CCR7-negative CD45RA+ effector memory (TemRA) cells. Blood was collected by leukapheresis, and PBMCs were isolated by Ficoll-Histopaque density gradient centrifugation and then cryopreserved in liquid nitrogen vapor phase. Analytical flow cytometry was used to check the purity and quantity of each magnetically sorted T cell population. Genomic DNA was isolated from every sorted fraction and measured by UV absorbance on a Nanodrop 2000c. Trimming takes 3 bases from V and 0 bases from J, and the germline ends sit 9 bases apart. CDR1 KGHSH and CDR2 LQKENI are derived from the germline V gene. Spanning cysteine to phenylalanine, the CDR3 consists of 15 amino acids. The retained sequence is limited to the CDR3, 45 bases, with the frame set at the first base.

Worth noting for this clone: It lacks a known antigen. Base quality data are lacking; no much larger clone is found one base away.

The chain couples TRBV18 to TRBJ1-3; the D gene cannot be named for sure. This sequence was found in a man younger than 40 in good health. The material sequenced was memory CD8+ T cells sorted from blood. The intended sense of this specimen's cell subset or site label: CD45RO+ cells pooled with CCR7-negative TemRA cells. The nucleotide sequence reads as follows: TGTGCCAGCTCACCGACCACGAGCTCTGGAAACACCATATATTTT. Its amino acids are CASSPTTSSGNTIYF.